Listed here are 30 T cell receptor beta chains from one sample, sequenced in a study of OX40 agonist ivuxolimab in advanced cancers. Generated by immunoSEQ multiplex PCR, the TCRdb table keeps only in-frame clones and is missing some. The sample yields about 43,000 clones, 70% to 90% seen once. The sequences come from CD4+ or CD8+ T cells sorted from blood, collected in a trial of the OX40 agonist ivuxolimab. Source of these receptors: an adult with an advanced solid tumor such as melanoma, head and neck, liver or kidney cancer.

The J gene is TRBJ1-1, the V gene TRBV6-5; D is undetermined. Trimming removed 7 bases at V and 1 base at J, with 10 bases between. The germline CDR1 and CDR2 sequences are MNHEY and SVGAGI. CDR3 length: 13 amino acids. This CDR3 is CASKPDRNTEAFF. In DNA, the CDR3 is TGTGCCAGCAAGCCCGATAGGAACACTGAAGCTTTCTTT.

The table lists this clone with a few counts. The gene calls are TRBV27 and TRBJ2-7; the D is unclear. Germline loops: CDR1 MNHEY, CDR2 SMNVEV (reference sequence). This CDR3 spans 13 amino acids. V lost 3 bases and J lost 2, with 8 bases in between. This CDR3 reads CASSFRATYEQYF. The CDR3 DNA is TGTGCCAGCAGTTTCCGGGCAACCTACGAGCAGTACTTC.

This clone was seen once. The J gene is TRBJ2-7, the V gene TRBV4-3; 8 nucleotides line up with TRBD2. The germline V gene encodes CDR1 LGHNA and CDR2 YSLEER. The CDR3 spans 16 residues. V shed 0 bases and J 5 bases; nucleotides not matched to a gene: 9. CDR3 amino acids: CASSQDGSGSFDEQYF. The CDR3 DNA is TGCGCCAGCAGCCAAGATGGGAGCGGGAGTTTCGACGAGCAGTACTTC.

The V and J genes are TRBV27 and TRBJ2-7; D gene unclear. The CDR3 is 13 amino acids. Germline V CDR1 and CDR2: MNHEY, SMNVEV (reference sequence). With 3 bases removed from V and 1 base from J, the gap between germline ends came to 7 bases. The CDR3: CASSFGWSYEQYF. The CDR3 region has the DNA TGTGCCAGCAGTTTTGGCTGGTCCTACGAGCAGTACTTC.

The V call is TRBV5-1, the J call TRBJ2-7; D possibly matches TRBD1 or TRBD2 (5 bases each). Germline CDR1 and CDR2: SGHRS and YFSETQ. The CDR3 is made up of 15 amino acids. V was clipped by 0 bases and J by 3 bases, with 13 bases between them. CDR3 in amino acids: CASSLALGTVYEQYF. The CDR3 DNA reads TGCGCCAGCAGCTTGGCTTTAGGGACGGTCTACGAGCAGTACTTC.

The rearrangement uses TRBV4-1 and TRBJ2-7; 11 bases line up with TRBD2. The junction had 14 bases not matched to a gene; V was cut back by 1 base and J by 6 bases. The CDR3 runs to 18 residues. Germline lookup yields CDR1 MGHRA and CDR2 YSYEKL. CDR3 sequence: CASSQAQVASGRTGEQYF. The CDR3 coding sequence is TGCGCCAGCAGCCAAGCTCAGGTGGCTAGCGGGAGGACGGGCGAGCAGTACTTC.

The J gene is TRBJ2-5, the V gene TRBV5-1; D might be TRBD2 (5 bases). Trimming stripped 1 base from V and 5 bases from J, with 15 bases between. Germline CDR1 reads SGHRS; CDR2 reads YFSETQ. CDR3 length: 15 amino acids. CDR3 nucleotides: TGCGCCAGCAGCTTGAATACGGGTCCGGGGGAGACCCAGTACTTC. This translates into CASSLNTGPGETQYF.

V gene TRBV11-3 combines with J gene TRBJ2-1; 7 bases match TRBD2. After removal of 2 bases from V and 6 bases from J, the junction contained 7 bases not matched to a gene. The CDR3 runs to 15 residues. Germline V CDR1 and CDR2: SGHNT, YENEEA. CDR3 in amino acids: CASSLIQGGGNEQFF. As DNA, the CDR3 is TGTGCCAGCAGCTTAATTCAGGGCGGGGGCAATGAGCAGTTCTTC.

The chain joins TRBV4-1 to TRBJ2-2, with no clear D. CDR3 length equals 15 residues. The germline gives CDR1 MGHRA, CDR2 YSYEKL. Trimming took 4 bases from V and 0 from J, leaving 9 bases between them. The CDR3 sequence is CASSPWQTNTGELFF. As DNA, the CDR3 is TGCGCCAGCAGCCCTTGGCAAACGAACACCGGGGAGCTGTTTTTT.

This clone was seen once. This rearrangement joins TRBV28 to TRBJ2-1, with 8 bases fitting TRBD2. This CDR3 spans 13 amino acids. Germline assignment: CDR1 MDHEN and CDR2 SYDVKM. V shed 10 bases and J 4 bases; nucleotides not matched to a gene: 6. The CDR3 sequence: CATSGLGYNEQFF. The DNA of the CDR3 is TGTGCCACCTCGGGACTAGGGTACAATGAGCAGTTCTTC.

This clone appeared a single time. The J gene is TRBJ2-5, the V gene TRBV11-2, with a tentative D call TRBD2 (5 bases). The V gene lost 1 base and the J gene lost 5 bases, with 8 bases spanning the gap. In germline, CDR1 is SGHAT, CDR2 FQNNGV. This CDR3 contains 13 residues. The CDR3 DNA follows: TGTGCCAGCAGCTTAGGAGGGATGGAGACCCAGTACTTC. Its protein product is CASSLGGMETQYF.

On this clone: A junction end diverges from the germline sequence, so it may reflect a read error. The chain is built from TRBV9 and TRBJ2-1, with 10 bases matching TRBD2. This CDR3 is 12 amino acids long. The germline gives CDR1 SGDLS, CDR2 YYNGEE. CDR3 in DNA: TGTGCCAGCAGCCCGTCTAGCGGGGGAGCGGTCTTC. As protein: CASSPSSGGAVF.

The chain joins TRBV19 to TRBJ1-2; no clear D. The germline V gene encodes CDR1 LNHDA and CDR2 SQIVND (reference sequence). Trimming pared 6 bases from V and 5 bases from J, leaving 16 bases between. This CDR3 region has 14 residues. The CDR3: CASRPAAGLYGYTF. The CDR3 nucleotides are TGTGCCAGTAGGCCCGCCGCCGGGTTATATGGCTACACCTTC.

This chain links TRBV5-1 with TRBJ2-1, with TRBD2 matching over 16 bases. Germline V gene data show CDR1 as SGHRS and CDR2 as YFSETQ. With 2 bases clipped from V and 16 bases from J, the junction kept 9 bases outside the gene matches. CDR3 length equals 15 residues. The CDR3 region has the DNA TGCGCCAGCAGCTTAGGGACTAGCGGGGGGGCGGCCCTCTTCTTC. Residues: CASSLGTSGGAALFF. Full variable domain (missing parts from reference TRBV5-1 and TRBJ2-1): KAGVTQTPRYLIKTRGQQVTLSCSPISGHRSVSWYQQTPGQGLQFLFEYFSETQRNKGNFPGRFSGRQFSNSRSEMNVSTLELGDSALYLCASSLGTSGGAALFFGPGTRLTVL.

The chain employs TRBV4-1 and TRBJ2-5, with 9 bases matching TRBD1. Losses at the gene ends were 3 bases for V and 4 bases for J; bases not matched to a gene: 12. The CDR3 is 17 residues long. Germline V CDR1 and CDR2: MGHRA, YSYEKL. The CDR3, as DNA: TGCGCCAGCAGCCAGGAAACAACTGGGACAGGGCGAGAGACCCAGTACTTC. This gives the protein CASSQETTGTGRETQYF.

V and J are TRBV4-2 and TRBJ1-1, with TRBD1 as a possible D gene (5 bases). The CDR3 contains 14 residues. Germline CDR1 LGHNA, CDR2 YNFKEQ. Trimming cost V 0 bases and J 1 base, with 6 bases left between them. CDR3 coding DNA: TGTGCCAGCAGCCAAGAGAGGGGGAACACTGAAGCTTTCTTT. Translated: CASSQERGNTEAFF.

Only one count was recorded for this clone. The chain uses TRBV6-5 and TRBJ2-7; D possibly corresponds to TRBD1 (6 bases). Trimming left V 6 bases short and J 6 bases short, with 12 bases between. Germline-derived CDR1 and CDR2 are MNHEY and SVGAGI. The CDR3 loop spans 12 amino acids. CDR3 sequence reads: CASSRTGSEQYF. The CDR3, as DNA: TGTGCCAGCAGCCGAACAGGGAGCGAGCAGTACTTC.

This clone was seen only once. V and J are TRBV27 and TRBJ1-2, with a tentative D call TRBD1 (6 bases). This CDR3 spans 14 amino acids. The V end lost 6 bases, the J end lost 6 bases, and 17 bases lay between the germline ends. Germline V gene data show CDR1 as MNHEY and CDR2 as SMNVEV (reference sequence). CDR3 amino acids: CASREQGNGNGYTF. The CDR3 DNA follows: TGTGCCAGCAGGGAACAGGGTAATGGAAATGGCTACACCTTC.

The chain links TRBV5-1 to TRBJ2-3, with no clear D. The CDR3 is made up of 16 amino acids. Germline V gene lookup returns CDR1 SGHRS and CDR2 YFSETQ. With 3 bases removed from V and 1 base from J, the gap between germline ends came to 15 bases. The CDR3 region is CASSSDWGRGTDTQYF. CDR3 nucleotides: TGCGCCAGCAGCTCGGATTGGGGTAGGGGCACAGATACGCAGTATTTT.

J is TRBJ2-5 and V is TRBV19, with D perhaps TRBD1 (7 bases). The germline gives CDR1 LNHDA, CDR2 SQIVND (reference sequence). CDR3 length: 14 amino acids. V gave up 5 bases and J gave up 3 bases, with 13 bases separating them. CDR3 sequence (DNA): TGTGCCAGTAGTTCCAGCAGGGGGGAAGAGACCCAGTACTTC. It translates to CASSSSRGEETQYF. The full variable domain, rest sourced from reference TRBV19 and TRBJ2-5, is DGGITQSPKYLFRKEGQNVTLSCEQNLNHDAMYWYRQDPGQGLRLIYYSQIVNDFQKGDIAEGYSVSREKKESFPLTVTSAQKNPTAFYLCASSSSRGEETQYFGPGTRLLVL.

The chain couples TRBV5-1 to TRBJ2-3, with D perhaps matching TRBD2 (6 bases). CDR1 is SGHRS and CDR2 is YFSETQ in the germline V gene. V lost 7 bases to trimming and J lost 0 bases, with 15 bases between them. The CDR3 covers 15 residues. The CDR3 sequence is CASRTSPSSTDTQYF. CDR3 coding DNA: TGCGCCAGCCGCACTAGCCCTAGTAGCACAGATACGCAGTATTTT.

The J gene is TRBJ2-5, the V gene TRBV6-1; 7 bases line up with TRBD1. The J call may be wrong; the DNA end is better matched by TRBJ2-7. Per germline, CDR1 MNHNS and CDR2 SASEGT. CDR3 length: 13 amino acids. The CDR3 bases are TGTGCCAGCAGTGATGGACAGGCCTACGAGCAGTACTTC. Translation: CASSDGQAYEQYF.

This clone turned up a few times. The chain combines TRBV2 with TRBJ2-7; tentative D call: TRBD2 (7 bases). V was clipped by 4 bases and J by 3 bases, with 19 bases between them. CDR1 and CDR2 (germline): SNHLY, FYNNEI. This CDR3 region has 16 residues. The CDR3 region has the DNA TGTGCCAGCAGTGGGGACTACGGGACATTAGTCTACGAGCAGTACTTC. Its protein product is CASSGDYGTLVYEQYF.

V usage is TRBV28 and J usage is TRBJ2-7, with a possible D match to TRBD1 (5 bases). This CDR3 spans 16 amino acids. With 3 bases removed from V and 1 base from J, the gap between germline ends came to 16 bases. Germline CDR1 MDHEN, CDR2 SYDVKM. This chain's CDR3 is CASSFHLGQLSYEQYF. CDR3 DNA sequence: TGTGCCAGCAGTTTTCACCTAGGACAACTTTCCTACGAGCAGTACTTC.

DNA of the CDR3: TGTGCCAGCAGCAGACAAAACAGGGCGGAGCAGTACTTC. Translating it yields CASSRQNRAEQYF. The genes are TRBV7-9 and TRBJ2-7, with a weak D call TRBD1 (6 bases). The CDR3 covers 13 residues. V gave up 5 bases and J gave up 7 bases, with 15 bases separating them. Germline V CDR1 and CDR2: SEHNR, FQNEAQ (reference sequence).

This chain joins TRBV5-1 and TRBJ2-1; tentatively, D is TRBD2 (5 bases). Germline V CDR1 and CDR2: SGHRS, YFSETQ. The CDR3 loop spans 15 amino acids. Trimming took off 3 bases at V and 1 base at J, with 11 bases between the two ends. CDR3 amino acids: CASSYGGLSYNEQFF. Here the CDR3 DNA reads TGCGCCAGCAGCTACGGAGGACTGTCCTACAATGAGCAGTTCTTC.

This rearrangement joins TRBV13 to TRBJ2-7; TRBD1 aligns across 7 bases. CDR3 size: 13 residues. Trimming took 6 bases from V and 8 from J; bases not matched to a gene: 10. Germline V gene data show CDR1 as PRHDT and CDR2 as FYEKMQ (reference sequence). CDR3: CASSGQEPFKQYF. CDR3 bases: TGTGCCAGCAGTGGACAGGAGCCTTTTAAGCAGTACTTC.

The gene calls are TRBV28 and TRBJ2-7; either TRBD1 or TRBD2 may fit D (5 bases each). Germline CDR1 and CDR2: MDHEN and SYDVKM. Trimming cost V 4 bases and J 2 bases, with 15 bases left between them. This CDR3 has 15 residues. The CDR3 here is CASSSPGRTTYEQYF. CDR3 coding DNA: TGTGCCAGCAGTTCCCCGGGACGGACCACCTACGAGCAGTACTTC.

This sequence joins TRBV19 and TRBJ2-5, with TRBD1 matching over 7 bases. J was trimmed by 0 bases and V by 7 bases; bases with no gene match: 5. CDR1 is LNHDA and CDR2 is SQIVND in the germline V gene (reference sequence). This CDR3 is 14 amino acids long. The CDR3: CASNPGQHQETQYF. CDR3 nucleotide sequence: TGTGCCAGTAATCCGGGACAGCACCAAGAGACCCAGTACTTC.

The CDR3: CATGVNQPQHF. Here the CDR3 DNA reads TGTGCAACAGGGGTCAATCAGCCCCAGCATTTT. The rearrangement joins TRBV28 to TRBJ1-5, with 7 bases that match TRBD1. The CDR3 is 11 residues long. CDR1 MDHEN and CDR2 SYDVKM come from the germline V gene. Full variable domain (remainder filled in from reference TRBV28 and TRBJ1-5): DVKVTQSSRYLVKRTGEKVFLECVQDMDHENMFWYRQDPGLGLRLIYFSYDVKMKEKGDIPEGYSVSREKKERFSLILESASTNQTSMYLCATGVNQPQHFGDGTRLSIL.